The 8 T cell receptor beta chains listed next were all sequenced from one sample in a study of blood T cell repertoires in COVID-19. Profiling relied on immunoSEQ multiplex PCR, and the TCRdb table lists in-frame clones only, not all of them. There are approximately 300,000 clones in the sample; around 84% occur only once, and roughly a tenth lies in the top ten. Material: PBMCs or T cells enriched from blood (not recorded which). Receptor source: a woman between 18 and 29 years old who had recovered from COVID-19.

The V gene is TRBV2, the J gene TRBJ2-2; TRBD2 agrees at 7 bases. Germline CDR1 is SNHLY and CDR2 is FYNNEI. The CDR3 sequence is 15 residues long. The V and J ends lost 5 bases and 3 bases, in that order; junction bases with no gene match: 6. In DNA form, the CDR3 reads TGTGCCAGCAGTTGGGGGGGAACTCACACCGGGGAGCTGTTTTTT. This translates into CASSWGGTHTGELFF.

The CDR3 nucleotides are TGTGCCACCAGATCAGCGGGATTATCCTACGAGCAGTACTTC. Its translation: CATRSAGLSYEQYF. The chain recombines TRBV15 with TRBJ2-7; 7 bases agree with TRBD2. The CDR3 sequence is 14 residues long. Unmatched junction bases numbered 6, after V lost 6 bases and J lost 1 base. CDR1 and CDR2 (germline): LNHNV, YYDKDF (reference sequence). The full variable domain, with the rest looked up from reference TRBV15 and TRBJ2-7, is DAMVIQNPRYQVTQFGKPVTLSCSQTLNHNVMYWYQQKSSQAPKLLFHYYDKDFNNEADTPDNFQSRRPNTSFCFLDIRSPGLGDTAMYLCATRSAGLSYEQYFGPGTRLTVT.

The chain joins TRBV9 to TRBJ2-4; 10 bases match TRBD1. This CDR3 has 19 residues. Germline V CDR1 and CDR2: SGDLS, YYNGEE. Germline trimming cut 3 bases from V and 0 bases from J; bases unmatched to any gene: 12. CDR3 DNA sequence: TGTGCCAGCAGCGCAGCCGGGACAGGGGCAAAACTAGCCAAAAACATTCAGTACTTC. Its translation is CASSAAGTGAKLAKNIQYF.

The rearrangement links TRBV2 to TRBJ2-1; TRBD2 agrees at 15 bases. The CDR3 is made up of 15 amino acids. With V trimmed by 7 bases and J by 7 bases, 5 bases remained unmatched. Germline CDR1 is SNHLY and CDR2 is FYNNEI. CDR3: CASTPGTSGRNEQFF. The CDR3 DNA is TGTGCCAGCACCCCCGGGACTAGCGGGAGGAATGAGCAGTTCTTC.

The chain employs TRBV5-5 and TRBJ2-2; TRBD2 matches at 9 bases. The germline V gene has CDR1 SGHKS and CDR2 YYEKEE (reference sequence). V was clipped by 3 bases and J by 7 bases; unmatched bases: 22. CDR3 length equals 20 residues. Here the CDR3 DNA reads TGTGCCAGCAGCTCCTATTGGGGAGGGGTAGCGGGAGAATGGAGCGGGGAGCTGTTTTTT. Translation gives CASSSYWGGVAGEWSGELFF.

CDR3 DNA: TGCGCCAGCAGCTTGGCCCTAGGGGGGGGCTGGGCAGATACGCAGTATTTT. Translation: CASSLALGGGWADTQYF. The chain uses TRBV5-1 and TRBJ2-3, with D perhaps matching TRBD2 (7 bases). Germline V CDR1 and CDR2: SGHRS, YFSETQ. Trimming removed 0 bases from V and 4 bases from J, with 18 bases in between. The CDR3 runs 17 residues.

The rearrangement links TRBV10-3 to TRBJ2-7; 7 positions match TRBD1. This CDR3 is built from 13 residues. Germline V gene sequence: CDR1 ENHRY, CDR2 SYGVKD. After removal of 6 bases from V and 2 bases from J, the junction contained 4 bases not matched to a gene. The DNA of the CDR3 is TGTGCCATCAGACAGACAGGGACCTACGAGCAGTACTTC. Protein sequence: CAIRQTGTYEQYF.

The chain uses TRBV2 and TRBJ2-7; D perhaps matches TRBD1 (6 bases). The germline V gene encodes CDR1 SNHLY and CDR2 FYNNEI. The V gene lost 7 bases and the J gene lost 3 bases, with 16 bases spanning the gap. This CDR3 region has 14 residues. Written as DNA, the CDR3 is TGTGCCAGCATTGGACTTACGACAGGCTACGAGCAGTACTTC. Its translation is CASIGLTTGYEQYF.